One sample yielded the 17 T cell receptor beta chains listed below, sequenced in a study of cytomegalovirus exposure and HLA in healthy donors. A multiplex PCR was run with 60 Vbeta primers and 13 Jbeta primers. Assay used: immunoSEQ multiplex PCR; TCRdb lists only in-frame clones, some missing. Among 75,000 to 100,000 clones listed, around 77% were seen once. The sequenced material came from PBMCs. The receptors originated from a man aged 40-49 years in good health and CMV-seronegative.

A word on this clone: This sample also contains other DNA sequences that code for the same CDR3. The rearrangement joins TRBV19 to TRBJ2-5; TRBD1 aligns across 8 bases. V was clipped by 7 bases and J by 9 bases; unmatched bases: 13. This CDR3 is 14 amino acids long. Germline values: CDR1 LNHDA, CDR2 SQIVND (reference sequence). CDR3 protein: CASNTGGLLGAQYF. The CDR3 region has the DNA TGTGCCAGTAACACAGGGGGGTTGCTTGGGGCCCAGTACTTC. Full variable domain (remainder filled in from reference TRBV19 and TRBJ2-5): DGGITQSPKYLFRKEGQNVTLSCEQNLNHDAMYWYRQDPGQGLRLIYYSQIVNDFQKGDIAEGYSVSREKKESFPLTVTSAQKNPTAFYLCASNTGGLLGAQYFGPGTRLLVL.

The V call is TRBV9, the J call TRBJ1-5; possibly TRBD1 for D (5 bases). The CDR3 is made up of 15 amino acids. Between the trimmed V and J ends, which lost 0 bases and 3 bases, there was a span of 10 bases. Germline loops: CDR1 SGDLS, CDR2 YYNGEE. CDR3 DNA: TGTGCCAGCAGCGTAGGGGGCAGGTCCAATCAGCCCCAGCATTTT. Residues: CASSVGGRSNQPQHF.

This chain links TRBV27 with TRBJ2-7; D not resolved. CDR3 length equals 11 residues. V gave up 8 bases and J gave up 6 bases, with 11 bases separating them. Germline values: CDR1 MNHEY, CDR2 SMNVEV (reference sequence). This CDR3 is CASQIAGEQYF. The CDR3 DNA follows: TGTGCCAGCCAGATAGCCGGCGAGCAGTACTTC.

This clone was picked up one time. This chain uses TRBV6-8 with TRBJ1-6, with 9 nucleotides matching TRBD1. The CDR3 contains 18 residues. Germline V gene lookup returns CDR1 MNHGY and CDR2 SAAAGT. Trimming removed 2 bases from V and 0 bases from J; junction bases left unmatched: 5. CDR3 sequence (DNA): TGTGCCAGCAGTTACCCTGGACAGGGGAGCTCCTATAATTCACCCCTCCACTTT. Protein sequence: CASSYPGQGSSYNSPLHF.

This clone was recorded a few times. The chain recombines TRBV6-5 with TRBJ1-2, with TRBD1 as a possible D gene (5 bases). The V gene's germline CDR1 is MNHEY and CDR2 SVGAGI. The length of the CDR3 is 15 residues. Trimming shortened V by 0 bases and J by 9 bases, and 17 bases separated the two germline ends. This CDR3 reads CASSYSGQPETSYTF. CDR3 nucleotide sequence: TGTGCCAGCAGTTACTCGGGGCAGCCCGAAACTAGCTACACCTTC.

The CDR3 nucleotides read TGTGCCAGCAGCTTACCCCGGACAGGCATCTCTGGAAACACCATATATTTT. Amino acids: CASSLPRTGISGNTIYF. The rearrangement links TRBV11-2 to TRBJ1-3; 7 bases are a match to TRBD1. Germline V gives CDR1 SGHAT, CDR2 FQNNGV. This CDR3 spans 17 amino acids. The junction had 7 bases not matched to a gene; V was cut back by 2 bases and J by 0 bases. Based on the CDR3 plus reference TRBV11-2 and TRBJ1-3, the full variable domain is EAGVAQSPRYKIIEKRQSVAFWCNPISGHATLYWYQQILGQGPKLLIQFQNNGVVDDSQLPKDRFSAERLKGVDSTLKIQPAKLEDSAVYLCASSLPRTGISGNTIYFGEGSWLTVV.

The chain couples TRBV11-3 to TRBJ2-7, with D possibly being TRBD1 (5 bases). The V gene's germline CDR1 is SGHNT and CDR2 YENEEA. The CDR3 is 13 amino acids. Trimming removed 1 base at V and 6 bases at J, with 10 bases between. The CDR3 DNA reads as TGTGCCAGCAGCTTAGTAAGGGGCACCGAGCAGTACTTC. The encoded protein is CASSLVRGTEQYF. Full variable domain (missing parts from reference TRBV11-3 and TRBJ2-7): EAGVVQSPRYKIIEKKQPVAFWCNPISGHNTLYWYLQNLGQGPELLIRYENEEAVDDSQLPKDRFSAERLKGVDSTLKIQPAELGDSAVYLCASSLVRGTEQYFGPGTRLTVT.

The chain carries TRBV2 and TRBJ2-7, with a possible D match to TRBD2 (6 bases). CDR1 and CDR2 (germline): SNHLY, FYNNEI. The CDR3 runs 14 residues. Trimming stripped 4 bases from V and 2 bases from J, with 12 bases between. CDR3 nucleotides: TGTGCCAGCAGTGTTCAGCGGGTCCCCTACGAGCAGTACTTC. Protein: CASSVQRVPYEQYF.

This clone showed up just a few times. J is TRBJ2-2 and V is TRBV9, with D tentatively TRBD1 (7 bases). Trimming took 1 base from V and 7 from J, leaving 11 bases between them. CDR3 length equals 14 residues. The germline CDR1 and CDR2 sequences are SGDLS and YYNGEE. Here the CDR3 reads CASSVRQGGGELFF. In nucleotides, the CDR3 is TGTGCCAGCAGCGTAAGGCAGGGGGGCGGGGAGCTGTTTTTT.

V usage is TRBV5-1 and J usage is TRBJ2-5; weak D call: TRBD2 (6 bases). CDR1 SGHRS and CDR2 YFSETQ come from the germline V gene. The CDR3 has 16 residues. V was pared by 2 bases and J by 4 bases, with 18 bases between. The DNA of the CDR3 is TGCGCCAGCAGCTTCACCGGGGCGGGGTCGGGAGAGACCCAGTACTTC. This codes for CASSFTGAGSGETQYF.

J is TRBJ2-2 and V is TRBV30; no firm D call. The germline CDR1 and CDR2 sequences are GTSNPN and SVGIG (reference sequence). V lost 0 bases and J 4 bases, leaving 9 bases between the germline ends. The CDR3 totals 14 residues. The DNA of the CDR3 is TGTGCCTGGAGTGTACTATTGGTCACCGGGGAGCTGTTTTTT. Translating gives CAWSVLLVTGELFF.

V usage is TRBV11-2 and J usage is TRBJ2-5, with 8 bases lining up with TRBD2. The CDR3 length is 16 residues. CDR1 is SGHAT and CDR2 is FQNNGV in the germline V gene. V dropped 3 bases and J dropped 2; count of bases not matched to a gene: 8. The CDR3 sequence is CASSLGRTSHQETQYF. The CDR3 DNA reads TGTGCCAGCAGCTTGGGCCGGACTAGCCATCAAGAGACCCAGTACTTC.

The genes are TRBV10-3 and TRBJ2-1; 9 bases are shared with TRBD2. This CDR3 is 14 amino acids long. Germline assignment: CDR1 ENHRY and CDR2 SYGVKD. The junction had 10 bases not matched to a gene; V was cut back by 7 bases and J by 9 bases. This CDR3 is CAITPEAGGGEQFF. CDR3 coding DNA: TGTGCCATCACCCCGGAGGCGGGAGGGGGTGAGCAGTTCTTC.

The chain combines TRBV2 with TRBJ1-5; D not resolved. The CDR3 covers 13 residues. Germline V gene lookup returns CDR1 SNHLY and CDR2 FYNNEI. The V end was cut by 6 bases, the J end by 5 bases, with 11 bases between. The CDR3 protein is CASRFRQDQPQHF. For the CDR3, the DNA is TGTGCCAGCAGATTCCGGCAGGATCAGCCCCAGCATTTT. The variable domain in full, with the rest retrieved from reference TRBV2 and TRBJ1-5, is EPEVTQTPSHQVTQMGQEVILRCVPISNHLYFYWYRQILGQKVEFLVSFYNNEISEKSEIFDDQFSVERPDGSNFTLKIRSTKLEDSAMYFCASRFRQDQPQHFGDGTRLSIL.

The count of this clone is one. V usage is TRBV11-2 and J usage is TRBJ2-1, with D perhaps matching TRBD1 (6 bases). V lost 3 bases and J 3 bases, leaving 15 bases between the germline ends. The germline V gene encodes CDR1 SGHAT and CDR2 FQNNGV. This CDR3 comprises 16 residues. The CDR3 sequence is CASSFITGKGYNEQFF. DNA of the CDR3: TGTGCCAGCAGCTTCATCACAGGGAAAGGCTACAATGAGCAGTTCTTC.

This CDR3 reads CASSLFNEQFF. The CDR3 bases are TGTGCCAGCAGCCTATTCAATGAGCAGTTCTTC. The genes are TRBV9 and TRBJ2-1; D gene unclear. Trimming left V 4 bases short and J 6 bases short, with 5 bases between. Germline CDR1 SGDLS, CDR2 YYNGEE. This CDR3 contains 11 residues.

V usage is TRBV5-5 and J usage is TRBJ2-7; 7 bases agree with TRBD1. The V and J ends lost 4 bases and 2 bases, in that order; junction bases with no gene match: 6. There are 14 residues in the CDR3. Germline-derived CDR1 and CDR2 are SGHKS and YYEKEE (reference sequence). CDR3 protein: CASSRRQGTYEQYF. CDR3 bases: TGTGCCAGCAGCAGACGACAGGGTACCTACGAGCAGTACTTC.